This paragraph covers one T cell receptor (beta chain) sequence. Antigen unknown. These data belong to a study of shared clonotypes between healthy human individuals. Each CD8 memory set brought CD45RO+ cells together with CCR7-negative CD45RA+ TemRA cells. In replicate PCRs of sorted subsets, about 190 ng DNA, roughly 27,000 T cell genomes, was used. Generated by immunoSEQ multiplex PCR, the TCRdb table keeps only in-frame clones and is missing some. The table lists under 350,000 clones, over 75% of them singletons. Trimming took off 8 bases at V and 7 bases at J, with 14 bases between the two ends. In germline, CDR1 is MNHNY, CDR2 SVGAGI (reference sequence). The CDR3 has 13 residues. Study-wide results and limits: Owing to a small donor count, the genetic and exposure-history diversity represented was limited.

This chain links TRBV6-6 with TRBJ2-2, with a possible D match to TRBD2 (6 bases). The receptor's source is a man younger than 30 in good health. Sequenced: memory CD8+ T cells sorted from blood. The sample's subset: CD45RO+ cells pooled with CCR7-negative TemRA cells. Here the CDR3 DNA reads TGTGCCAGCCGGGAGATGGTCAACGGGGAGCTGTTTTTT. This codes for CASREMVNGELFF.